A selection of T cell receptor beta chains follows, all from one sample in a study of blood T cell repertoires in COVID-19. Repertoires were generated with immunoSEQ multiplex PCR, while TCRdb's copy carries only in-frame clones and drops some. The sample yields about 110,000 clones, 80% to 85% seen once. Sequencing used peripheral blood. These receptors were taken from an elderly woman with acute or convalescent COVID-19. Both conserved end residues are trimmed from each CDR3.

TRBV11-2,TRBJ2-7,ASRLNQQGYEQY
TRBV28,TRBJ2-6,ASNELTGANVLT
TRBV18,TRBJ1-6,ASSPTGGDSPLH
TRBV7-9,TRBJ1-1,ASSLGGGRTEAF
TRBV27,TRBJ2-7,ASSPRRTGRGSYEQY
TRBV6-5,TRBJ1-5,ASSTGQGNQPQH
TRBV6-5,TRBJ1-1,ASSSPQGPPEAF
TRBV6-6,TRBJ1-6,ASTEQGKNSPLH
TRBV20-1,TRBJ1-2,SASSRRNGYT
TRBV5-1,TRBJ1-2,ATRPDRGRGGYT